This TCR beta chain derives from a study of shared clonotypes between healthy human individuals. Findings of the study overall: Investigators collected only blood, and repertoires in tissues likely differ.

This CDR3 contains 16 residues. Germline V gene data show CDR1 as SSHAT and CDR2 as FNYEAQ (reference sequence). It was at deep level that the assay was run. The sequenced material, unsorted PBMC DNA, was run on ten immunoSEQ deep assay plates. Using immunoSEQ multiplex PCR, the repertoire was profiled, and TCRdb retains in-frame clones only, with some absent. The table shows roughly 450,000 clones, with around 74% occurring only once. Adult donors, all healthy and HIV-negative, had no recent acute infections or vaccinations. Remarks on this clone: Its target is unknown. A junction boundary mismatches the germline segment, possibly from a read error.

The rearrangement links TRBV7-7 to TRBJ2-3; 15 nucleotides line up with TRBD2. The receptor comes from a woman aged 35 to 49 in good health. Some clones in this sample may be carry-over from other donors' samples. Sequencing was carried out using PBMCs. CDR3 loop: CASSPGLAGGTDTQYF. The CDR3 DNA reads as TGTGCTAGCAGCCCAGGACTAGCGGGAGGGACAGATACGCAGTATTTT.